Included here is one T cell receptor (beta chain) sequence, with context. The data derive from a study of blood T cell repertoires in COVID-19. Study overall: Researchers got acute and convalescent COVID-19 samples from the United States, Italy and Spain. Sample material is recorded as cDNA or gDNA derived from T cells, B-cell-depleted T cells, or PBMCs.

V lost 0 bases, J lost 2 bases, and 1 base stayed unmatched. The germline gives CDR1 SGDLS, CDR2 YYNGEE. The CDR3 consists of 15 residues. Per the original data handling: Amplification of reference gene primers was used by the study to estimate nucleated cell counts. Sequencing was performed with immunoSEQ multiplex PCR; in TCRdb, only in-frame clones are kept and a portion is missing. The D gene and trimming were derived from the DNA, and the V and J assignments and clone size from that table. The data show 250,000 to 300,000 clones, approximately 90% seen once. V gene TRBV9 combines with J gene TRBJ2-3, with 9 bases fitting TRBD2. The sequenced material came from peripheral blood. This clonotype was sampled from a woman in her 30s with active or convalescent COVID-19. CDR3 in DNA: TGTGCCAGCAGCGTAGCTAGCGGGGCCACAGATACGCAGTATTTT. Protein product: CASSVASGATDTQYF.